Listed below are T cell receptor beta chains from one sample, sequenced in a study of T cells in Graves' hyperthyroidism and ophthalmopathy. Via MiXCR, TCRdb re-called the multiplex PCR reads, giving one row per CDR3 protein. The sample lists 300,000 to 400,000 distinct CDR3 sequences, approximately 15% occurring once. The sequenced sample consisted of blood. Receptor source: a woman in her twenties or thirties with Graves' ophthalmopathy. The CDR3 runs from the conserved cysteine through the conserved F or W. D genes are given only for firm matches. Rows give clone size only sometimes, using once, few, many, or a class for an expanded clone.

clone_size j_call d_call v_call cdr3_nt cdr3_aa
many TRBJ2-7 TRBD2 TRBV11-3 TGTGCCAGCAGCCAGACTAGCGCTACCTACGAGCAGTACTTC CASSQTSATYEQYF
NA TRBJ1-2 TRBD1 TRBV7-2 TGTGCCAGCAGCTTTGACAGGGGGAATGGCTACACCTTC CASSFDRGNGYTF
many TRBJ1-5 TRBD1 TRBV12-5 TGTGCTAGTGGGACAGGGGTCAATCAGCCCCAGCATTTT CASGTGVNQPQHF
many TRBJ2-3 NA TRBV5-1 TGCGCCAGCAGCTTCGACACAGATACGCAGTATTTT CASSFDTDTQYF
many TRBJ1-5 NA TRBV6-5 TGTGCCAGCAGTTACTCGAGACGCAGGGATCAGCCCCAGCATTTT CASSYSRRRDQPQHF
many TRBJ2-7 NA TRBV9 TGTGCCAGCAGCGTCAGGGGAAGCTCCTACGAGCAGTACTTC CASSVRGSSYEQYF
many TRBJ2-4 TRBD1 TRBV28 TGTGCCAGCAGTGACAGGGGTGGAAACATTCAGTACTTC CASSDRGGNIQYF
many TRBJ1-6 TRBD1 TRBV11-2 TGTGCCAGCAGCCTCACCCCGACAGGGAGGGATTCACCCCTCCACTTT CASSLTPTGRDSPLHF
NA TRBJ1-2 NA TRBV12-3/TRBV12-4 TGTGCCAGCAGTGTGCCCCGTGGGGGCTACACCTTC CASSVPRGGYTF
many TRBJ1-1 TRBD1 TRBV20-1 TGCAGTGCTAGCACCTCCGGACAGGGGGCTGAAGCTTTCTTT CSASTSGQGAEAFF
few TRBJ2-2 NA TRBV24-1 TGTGCCACTAGGGGACCAAAGAACACCGGGGAGCTGTTTTTT CATRGPKNTGELFF
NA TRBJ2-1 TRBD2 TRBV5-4 TGTGCCAGCAGCTCGGGGGGGACTAGCGGTCACAATGAGCAGTTCTTC CASSSGGTSGHNEQFF
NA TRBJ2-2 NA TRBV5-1 TGCGCCAGCAGCCAAGGGGCCGTATACACCGGGGAGCTGTTTTTT CASSQGAVYTGELFF
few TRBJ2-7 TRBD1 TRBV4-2 TGTGCCAGCAGCCAAGACCGGGGACAGGGGTTTAACGAGCAGTACTTC CASSQDRGQGFNEQYF
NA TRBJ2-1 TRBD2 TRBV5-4 TGTGCCAGCAGCTTGGGGGGCTCAGCGGGGGGAGGGATAGTCAATGAGCAGTTCTTC CASSLGGSAGGGIVNEQFF
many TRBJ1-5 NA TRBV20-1 TGCAGTGCTAGAGATGGTTCCCGGACAGCGAACAATCAGCCCCAGCATTTT CSARDGSRTANNQPQHF
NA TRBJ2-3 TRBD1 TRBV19 TGTGCCAGTAGAAGGACAGGGGGCGGCACAGATACGCAGTATTTT CASRRTGGGTDTQYF
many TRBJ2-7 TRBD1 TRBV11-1 TGTGCCAGCAGCTTCCTCGTCGCTGGACAGGGGGACTACGAGCAGTACTTC CASSFLVAGQGDYEQYF
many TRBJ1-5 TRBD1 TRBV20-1 TGCAGTGCTAGAGAAGGACAGGGCAATCAGCCCCAGCATTTT CSAREGQGNQPQHF
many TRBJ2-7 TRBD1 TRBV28 TGTGCCAGCAGCCAGACAGGGGGCGGATACGAGCAGTACTTC CASSQTGGGYEQYF
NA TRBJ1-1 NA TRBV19 TGTGCCAGTAGTATTGGGCCAGGGCTGACTGAAGCTTTCTTT CASSIGPGLTEAFF
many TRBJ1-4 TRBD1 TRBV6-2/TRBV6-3 TGTGCCAGCAGTTACGGGACAGGGCGAGAAAAACTGTTTTTT CASSYGTGREKLFF
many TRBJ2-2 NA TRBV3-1 TGTGCCAGCTGGGGGGGGCACACCGGGGAGCTGTTTTTT CASWGGHTGELFF
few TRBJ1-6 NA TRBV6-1 TGTGCCAGCAGTGCTCCTTCAAAAGGGACTACAGACCTCTCCTATAATTCACCCCTCCACTTT CASSAPSKGTTDLSYNSPLHF
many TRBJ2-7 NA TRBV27 TGTGCCAGCAGCCCTACCCAGGGTCGCGAGCAGTACTTC CASSPTQGREQYF
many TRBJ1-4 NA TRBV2 TGTGCCAGCAGTGAAGTGGGGTTCGCTAATGAAAAACTGTTTTTT CASSEVGFANEKLFF
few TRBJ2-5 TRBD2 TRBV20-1 TGCAGTGCTAGAAGGGGCGGGGGGGGTCAAGAGACCCAGTACTTC CSARRGGGGQETQYF
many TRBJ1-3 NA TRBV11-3 TGTGCCAGCAGCTTATATTACAAGCGACGCTCTGGAAACACCATATATTTT CASSLYYKRRSGNTIYF
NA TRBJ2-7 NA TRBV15 TGTGCCACCAGCAGGACCGGGACCGTCTACGAGCAGTACTTC CATSRTGTVYEQYF